This T cell receptor (beta chain) was found in a study of T cell responses to AZD1222 COVID-19 vaccine. This clone has more than one count but fewer than ten. With 11 bases clipped from V and 4 bases from J, the junction kept 8 bases outside the gene matches. The CDR3 has 14 amino acids. Germline CDR1 and CDR2: ENHRY and SYGVKD. Clones were sequenced by immunoSEQ multiplex PCR, and TCRdb holds only the in-frame ones, with some missing. In the table there are about 110,000 clones, around 85% of which are singletons. The V call is TRBV10-3, the J call TRBJ2-3; TRBD2 matches at 11 bases. Material: peripheral blood, obtained on day 0 of AZD1222 vaccination. This receptor was identified in an adult in good health. CDR3 nucleotides: TGTGCCGGGGGGGTAGCGGGAGGGTCAGATACGCAGTATTTT. It yields the protein CAGGVAGGSDTQYF.